One and the same sample provided the 14 T cell receptor beta chains below, sequenced in a study of blood T cells in healthy people across ages. PCR was performed a second time for about 7 to 11 cycles using a sample-barcoded 5' primer and a J-beta primer mix. TCRdb re-analysed the 5' RACE reads in MiXCR, keeping a single row per CDR3 protein. The sample lists 600,000 or so distinct CDR3 sequences; about 30% were seen once. Source material: blood. The receptors shown here come from a woman aged 80 or over in good health.

This clonotype was seen a handful of times. This sequence joins TRBV6-2 or TRBV6-3 and TRBJ1-5, with D possibly TRBD1 on 5 matching bases. Looked up from germline, CDR1 is MNHEY and CDR2 is SVGEGT. The CDR3 loop spans 15 amino acids. V shed 7 bases and J shed 7 bases, with 20 bases lying between them. The CDR3 reads CASKTRQGLRQPQHF. Here the CDR3 DNA reads TGTGCCAGCAAAACCCGGCAGGGACTCCGGCAGCCCCAGCATTTT.

The V gene is TRBV12-3 or TRBV12-4, the J gene TRBJ1-1; maybe TRBD1 (5 bases). Trimming shortened V by 8 bases and J by 0 bases, and 16 bases separated the two germline ends. The CDR3 extends over 15 amino acids. DNA of the CDR3: TGTGCCAGCTGTAGCCAGGGAGGGGTGAACACTGAAGCTTTCTTT. It translates to CASCSQGGVNTEAFF.

This clonotype was seen at least ten times. The chain uses TRBV9 and TRBJ2-1, with 11 bases that match TRBD1. Germline assignment: CDR1 SGDLS and CDR2 YYNGEE. With 5 bases clipped from V and 7 bases from J, the junction kept 5 bases outside the gene matches. CDR3 length: 14 residues. The CDR3 DNA reads TGTGCCAGCAGAGGACAGGGGGCAGGGAATGAGCAGTTCTTC. It yields the protein CASRGQGAGNEQFF.

This clonotype was observed at least ten times. As DNA, the CDR3 is TGCAGTGCTAGATCCCCGGGGGGTGGTACTGAAGCTTTCTTT. Amino acids: CSARSPGGGTEAFF. The chain joins TRBV20-1 to TRBJ1-1, with a weak D call TRBD1 (5 bases). Deletions cut 2 bases from V and 5 bases from J, with 15 bases between. Germline values: CDR1 DFQATT, CDR2 SNEGSKA (reference sequence). CDR3 length: 14 amino acids.

This clonotype was picked up many times. The genes are TRBV6-5 and TRBJ2-1; 8 nucleotides line up with TRBD1. This CDR3 is built from 13 residues. The V and J ends lost 2 bases and 8 bases, in that order; junction bases with no gene match: 2. Germline V gives CDR1 MNHEY, CDR2 SVGAGI. The CDR3 reads CASSYVQGDEQFF. CDR3 sequence (DNA): TGTGCCAGCAGTTACGTACAGGGGGATGAGCAGTTCTTC.

A note on this clonotype: A much larger clone differs by one base, so this may be a read error. The chain is built from TRBV20-1 and TRBJ2-3; no definite D call. This CDR3 comprises 16 residues. The germline V gene encodes CDR1 DFQATT and CDR2 SNEGSKA (reference sequence). V was clipped by 4 bases and J by 0 bases, with 17 bases between them. This chain's CDR3 is CSAKSFSRISTDTQYF. The CDR3 bases are TGCAGTGCTAAATCGTTCTCGCGGATAAGCACAGATACGCAGTATTTT.

The gene calls are TRBV7-9 and TRBJ2-7; D possibly corresponds to TRBD1 (6 bases). The tail of the sequence fits TRBJ2-5 better, so the J call may be wrong. This CDR3 spans 14 amino acids. The germline V gene encodes CDR1 SEHNR and CDR2 FQNEAQ (reference sequence). The CDR3 nucleotides read TGTGCCAGCAGCTTAGTTCTCCAGGGGGAGACCCAGTACTTC. This codes for CASSLVLQGETQYF.

The table lists this clonotype with many counts. At one boundary the junction diverges from the germline segment, which might be a read error. The chain has TRBV7-3 and TRBJ2-1; 7 positions agree with TRBD2. Germline CDR1 is SGHTA and CDR2 is FQGTGA. The CDR3 consists of 13 residues. This chain's CDR3 is CASSGGGYSEQFF. The DNA of the CDR3 is TGTGCCAGCAGCGGGGGGGGGTACAGTGAGCAGTTCTTC.

V is TRBV4-2 and J is TRBJ1-3; D is perhaps TRBD1 (6 bases). Germline V gives CDR1 LGHNA, CDR2 YNFKEQ. V lost 1 base, J lost 4 bases, and 11 bases lay in between. The CDR3 contains 15 residues. The CDR3 DNA reads as TGTGCCAGCAGCCAAGCCGACGGACAGGGAAACACCATATATTTT. This sequence encodes CASSQADGQGNTIYF.

This clonotype was detected many times. This chain joins TRBV7-3 and TRBJ2-5, with 8 bases fitting TRBD2. CDR3 length: 15 residues. V shed 5 bases, J shed 2 bases, and the junction held 7 bases outside the gene matches. CDR1 is SGHTA, CDR2 FQGTGA, per germline. The CDR3 nucleotides are TGTGCCAGCAGCCGGGGGGGGGGCCCTCAAGAGACCCAGTACTTC. Encoded protein: CASSRGGGPQETQYF.

About this clonotype itself: This may stem from a read error, because a much larger clone lies one nucleotide away. The chain employs TRBV5-5 and TRBJ1-2, with D unresolved. The CDR3 covers 14 residues. Deletions cut 3 bases from V and 8 bases from J, with 17 bases between. The germline V gene encodes CDR1 SGHKS and CDR2 YYEKEE (reference sequence). CDR3 region: CASSWGVQGGGYTF. CDR3 sequence (DNA): TGTGCCAGCAGCTGGGGAGTCCAAGGAGGAGGCTACACCTTC.

The V and J genes are TRBV21-1 and TRBJ1-2. TRBV21-1 is a known pseudogene. This CDR3 is 14 amino acids long. The CDR3, as DNA: TGTGCCAGCAGCGACCCGGGACTCAACTATGGCTACACCTTC. It translates to CASSDPGLNYGYTF.

This clonotype has at least ten counts. The gene calls are TRBV10-3 and TRBJ2-5, with 8 bases fitting TRBD2. The CDR3 length is 14 residues. The V segment lost 6 bases and the J segment 2 bases; nucleotides outside the gene matches: 5. Germline V lookup: CDR1 ENHRY, CDR2 SYGVKD. CDR3 residues: CAIRSGGGQETQYF. In DNA, the CDR3 is TGTGCCATCAGGTCTGGCGGGGGGCAAGAGACCCAGTACTTC.

With regard to this clonotype: A much larger clonotype is one base distant, so this may be a read error. The chain employs TRBV20-1 and TRBJ2-1; D uncertain. V lost 8 bases, J lost 3 bases, and 17 bases lay in between. The CDR3 covers 14 residues. From germline, CDR1 is DFQATT and CDR2 SNEGSKA (reference sequence). The CDR3 sequence is CSTKSGGRYNEQFF. CDR3 nucleotide sequence: TGCAGTACCAAGAGTGGTGGTCGCTACAATGAGCAGTTCTTC.